The 32 T cell receptor beta chains listed next were all sequenced from one sample in a study of T cells in Graves' hyperthyroidism and ophthalmopathy. Amplification of TCR beta CDR3 regions was performed using RNA transcripts as template. The TCR CDR3 was amplified in a first-round RT-PCR using the HTBI primer set. TCRdb called the multiplex PCR reads again in MiXCR, with one record for every CDR3 protein. The data contain 600,000 to 800,000 distinct CDR3 sequences, approximately 36% of them seen just once; the ten biggest clones take up around 29%. The sequenced sample was blood. These receptors were obtained from a woman in her 40s with Graves' hyperthyroidism.

There are a few counts of this clonotype. The CDR3 sequence is CASSSFSWTSGTEQYF. CDR3 DNA: TGTGCCAGCAGTTCGTTTAGCTGGACTAGCGGCACGGAGCAGTACTTC. The chain uses TRBV28 and TRBJ2-7, with 10 bases matching TRBD2. Germline CDR1 is MDHEN and CDR2 is SYDVKM. V shed 4 bases, J shed 7 bases, and the junction held 13 bases outside the gene matches. The CDR3 runs 16 residues.

This clonotype was observed at least ten times. The J gene is TRBJ2-5, the V gene TRBV29-1; the D is unclear. CDR3 length equals 13 residues. Trimming removed 5 bases at V and 7 bases at J, with 17 bases between. CDR1 and CDR2 (germline): SQVTM, ANQGSEA. The CDR3 reads CSVSYDPTGTQYF. CDR3 bases: TGCAGCGTTTCTTATGACCCGACCGGGACCCAGTACTTC.

This sequence joins TRBV6-5 and TRBJ1-6; 7 bases are a match to TRBD1. Trimming at V came to 2 bases and at J to 4 bases, leaving 5 bases not matched to a gene. The CDR3 extends over 16 amino acids. Germline V gene sequence: CDR1 MNHEY, CDR2 SVGAGI. CDR3 sequence: CASSYKTGFYNSPLHF. The CDR3 region has the DNA TGTGCCAGCAGTTACAAGACAGGGTTTTATAATTCACCCCTCCACTTT.

This clonotype appeared a few times. The chain carries TRBV5-6 and TRBJ2-7; 7 bases line up with TRBD2. J was trimmed by 7 bases and V by 3 bases; bases with no gene match: 7. The CDR3 runs 13 residues. Germline V lookup: CDR1 SGHDT, CDR2 YYEEEE. The CDR3 nucleotides are TGTGCCAGCAGCTGGGGAGGGGTATTTGAGCAGTACTTC. It is translated as CASSWGGVFEQYF.

This clonotype was counted a few times. The chain couples TRBV9 to TRBJ2-2; TRBD2 might be the D (6 bases). V was cut by 0 bases and J by 4 bases, with 10 bases left in between. Germline CDR1 reads SGDLS; CDR2 reads YYNGEE. CDR3 size: 15 residues. CDR3 region: CASSVASEGTGELFF. The CDR3, as DNA: TGTGCCAGCAGCGTAGCTTCGGAGGGCACCGGGGAGCTGTTTTTT.

This clonotype was seen at least ten times. The chain's CDR3 is CASSNQYEQYF. Written as DNA, the CDR3 is TGTGCCAGCAGTAACCAGTACGAGCAGTACTTC. The chain couples TRBV6-5 to TRBJ2-7; D remains unclear. Germline CDR1 MNHEY, CDR2 SVGAGI. The CDR3 runs to 11 residues. Trimming shortened V by 5 bases and J by 4 bases, and 6 bases separated the two germline ends.

This chain uses TRBV9 with TRBJ2-5; 11 bases match TRBD2. V lost 4 bases, J lost 9 bases, and 17 bases stayed unmatched. Germline values: CDR1 SGDLS, CDR2 YYNGEE. The CDR3 loop spans 17 amino acids. DNA of the CDR3: TGTGCCAGCAGCCCCCAATTGGGACTAGCGGTGTCGGAGGCCCAGTACTTC. Translating gives CASSPQLGLAVSEAQYF.

The chain is built from TRBV7-2 and TRBJ1-2, with D maybe TRBD1 (5 bases). Germline V gene data show CDR1 as SGHTA and CDR2 as FQGNSA. The CDR3 has 15 residues. V lost 0 bases and J 7 bases, leaving 15 bases between the germline ends. The CDR3 DNA reads as TGTGCCAGCAGCTTAGCCCTCGGGGGACCCGGTGGCTACACCTTC. Translated: CASSLALGGPGGYTF.

This clonotype has ten or more counts. The gene calls are TRBV7-9 and TRBJ2-7; D remains unclear. From germline, CDR1 is SEHNR and CDR2 FQNEAQ (reference sequence). Trimming took off 4 bases at V and 2 bases at J, with 9 bases between the two ends. The CDR3 contains 13 residues. The CDR3 sequence is CASSSDMAYEQYF. In DNA, the CDR3 is TGTGCCAGCAGCTCAGACATGGCCTACGAGCAGTACTTC.

This clonotype was seen ten or more times. The rearrangement uses TRBV7-2 and TRBJ2-5, with D unresolved. CDR1 is SGHTA and CDR2 is FQGNSA in the germline V gene. Trimming shortened V by 1 base and J by 4 bases, and 19 bases separated the two germline ends. CDR3 length: 17 residues. CDR3 bases: TGTGCCAGCAGCTTAGTAGTCGCTCAAGGAACGGGAGAGACCCAGTACTTC. This sequence encodes CASSLVVAQGTGETQYF. Full variable domain (rest looked up from reference TRBV7-2 and TRBJ2-5): GAGVSQSPSNKVTEKGKDVELRCDPISGHTALYWYRQSLGQGLEFLIYFQGNSAPDKSGLPSDRFSAERTGGSVSTLTIQRTQQEDSAVYLCASSLVVAQGTGETQYFGPGTRLLVL.

This clonotype was seen many times. The CDR3 spells CSVGRSYGYTF. CDR3 in DNA: TGCAGCGTTGGCAGGTCCTATGGCTACACCTTC. This rearrangement joins TRBV29-1 to TRBJ1-2; the D is unclear. The ends were cut back, 4 bases at V and 4 bases at J, with 7 bases in the middle. In germline, CDR1 is SQVTM, CDR2 ANQGSEA. CDR3 size: 11 residues.

This clonotype was counted ten times or more. The chain couples TRBV20-1 to TRBJ2-5, with D perhaps matching TRBD2 (5 bases). This CDR3 has 14 residues. From germline, CDR1 is DFQATT and CDR2 SNEGSKA (reference sequence). Trimming removed 0 bases at V and 5 bases at J, with 13 bases between. The CDR3 DNA sequence: TGCAGTGCTAGAGAGTGGAGGAGCGCGGAGACCCAGTACTTC. This gives the protein CSAREWRSAETQYF.

V gene TRBV6-2 or TRBV6-3 combines with J gene TRBJ1-1; D gene ambiguous. The germline V gene has CDR1 MNHEY and CDR2 SVGEGT. This CDR3 region has 13 residues. Deletions cut 7 bases from V and 5 bases from J, with 14 bases between. CDR3 sequence: CASTDGGYTEAFF. The CDR3, as DNA: TGTGCCAGCACCGATGGAGGGTATACTGAAGCTTTCTTT.

Regarding this clonotype: A single base separates this from a much larger clone, so it may be a read error. The chain joins TRBV6-1 to TRBJ1-5; D remains ambiguous. Germline V CDR1 and CDR2: MNHNS, SASEGT. Trimming removed 8 bases at V and 6 bases at J, with 20 bases between. The CDR3 has 15 residues. Written as DNA, the CDR3 is TGTGCCAGCCTGGTTACGGGTCAGCCATTTCAGCCCCAGCATTTT. Translation gives CASLVTGQPFQPQHF.

The chain joins TRBV12-3 or TRBV12-4 to TRBJ1-2; 8 bases line up with TRBD1. CDR3 size: 15 residues. V shed 5 bases, J shed 4 bases, and the junction held 9 bases outside the gene matches. CDR3: CASSPRTGYAYGYTF. CDR3 coding DNA: TGTGCCAGCAGTCCCCGGACAGGGTATGCCTATGGCTACACCTTC.

The chain joins TRBV7-8 to TRBJ1-1, with D maybe TRBD1 (6 bases). Germline assignment: CDR1 SGHVS and CDR2 FQNEAQ. The CDR3 length is 18 residues. The V end was cut by 4 bases, the J end by 1 base, with 22 bases between. The chain's CDR3 is CASSSGGIGQKKNTEAFF. CDR3 in DNA: TGTGCCAGCAGCTCGGGAGGGATAGGACAGAAAAAGAACACTGAAGCTTTCTTT.

This clonotype was recorded at least ten times. This chain joins TRBV25-1 and TRBJ1-4; D might be TRBD1 (5 bases). Trimming stripped 1 base from V and 4 bases from J, with 7 bases between. CDR3 length: 14 residues. Germline V CDR1 and CDR2: MGHDK, SYGVNS. Written as DNA, the CDR3 is TGTGCCAGCAGTGAATCGGGGGTTAATGAAAAACTGTTTTTT. Protein: CASSESGVNEKLFF.

In its sample, this clonotype was seen many times. V usage is TRBV24-1 and J usage is TRBJ2-5; no clear D gene. The V and J ends lost 3 bases and 7 bases respectively, with 8 bases between them. CDR1 is KGHDR, CDR2 SFDVKD, per germline. The CDR3 contains 12 residues. The CDR3 DNA reads TGTGCCACCAGTGATGTGGGTCGGACCCAGTACTTC. This gives the protein CATSDVGRTQYF.

This clonotype was counted at least ten times. The chain employs TRBV10-1 and TRBJ2-7; tentatively, D is TRBD2 (6 bases). The V end lost 2 bases, the J end lost 3 bases, and 11 bases lay between the germline ends. CDR1 is WNHNN and CDR2 is SYGVQD in the germline V gene (reference sequence). The CDR3 loop spans 14 amino acids. The CDR3 here is CASSEMEGGYEQYF. The CDR3 DNA follows: TGCGCCAGCAGTGAGATGGAGGGTGGCTACGAGCAGTACTTC.

The chain combines TRBV5-6 with TRBJ2-7; D possibly corresponds to TRBD2 (6 bases). Looked up from germline, CDR1 is SGHDT and CDR2 is YYEEEE. This CDR3 region has 14 residues. The V end was cut by 2 bases, the J end by 3 bases, with 12 bases between. This chain's CDR3 is CASSLRASVYEQYF. The CDR3 DNA follows: TGTGCCAGCAGCTTAAGGGCTAGCGTCTACGAGCAGTACTTC. The complete variable domain, with remaining parts taken from reference TRBV5-6 and TRBJ2-7, reads DAGVTQSPTHLIKTRGQQVTLRCSPKSGHDTVSWYQQALGQGPQFIFQYYEEEERQRGNFPDRFSGHQFPNYSSELNVNALLLGDSALYLCASSLRASVYEQYFGPGTRLTVT.

This sequence joins TRBV5-1 and TRBJ2-7, with 13 bases fitting TRBD2. This CDR3 is 16 amino acids long. CDR1 SGHRS and CDR2 YFSETQ come from the germline V gene. V lost 3 bases to trimming and J lost 3 bases; unmatched junction nucleotides: 6. This CDR3 reads CASSSGTSGAHYEQYF. CDR3 coding DNA: TGCGCCAGCAGCTCCGGGACTAGCGGGGCCCACTACGAGCAGTACTTC.

This clonotype was recorded a few times. This CDR3 is CASSLIRGGNSPLHF. The CDR3 bases are TGTGCCAGCAGCTTAATCCGAGGAGGCAATTCACCCCTCCACTTT. The genes are TRBV7-2 and TRBJ1-6; D ambiguous. Per germline, CDR1 SGHTA and CDR2 FQGNSA. V was pared by 2 bases and J by 7 bases, with 12 bases between. The CDR3 is made up of 15 amino acids.

The rearrangement uses TRBV19 and TRBJ1-5; D possibly corresponds to TRBD1 (5 bases). The CDR3 sequence is 13 residues long. The germline V gene encodes CDR1 LNHDA and CDR2 SQIVND (reference sequence). V lost 10 bases, J lost 3 bases, and 13 bases lay in between. The CDR3 DNA sequence: TGTGCCACCCAGGACACCTACAATCAGCCCCAGCATTTT. This codes for CATQDTYNQPQHF.

The chain couples TRBV20-1 to TRBJ2-2; 14 nucleotides line up with TRBD2. The CDR3 is 16 amino acids. Germline V gene sequence: CDR1 DFQATT, CDR2 SNEGSKA (reference sequence). V lost 6 bases and J lost 3; bases outside the gene matches: 6. CDR3: CSARLAGGPYTGELFF. The CDR3 DNA follows: TGCAGTGCCCGACTAGCGGGAGGGCCATACACCGGGGAGCTGTTTTTT.

This clonotype was recorded at least ten times. The genes are TRBV20-1 and TRBJ2-7; D remains unclear. Germline CDR1 reads DFQATT; CDR2 reads SNEGSKA (reference sequence). The CDR3 has 12 amino acids. The CDR3 sequence is CSADLGSYEQYF. The CDR3 region has the DNA TGCAGCGCAGATCTGGGGTCCTACGAGCAGTACTTC.

This sequence joins TRBV29-1 and TRBJ2-2, with D uncertain. Germline values: CDR1 SQVTM, CDR2 ANQGSEA. The germline V and J ends were trimmed by 3 bases and 0 bases, with 11 bases remaining between them. This CDR3 region has 15 residues. CDR3 coding DNA: TGCAGCGTTGACGAGACGGTCGCGAACACCGGGGAGCTGTTTTTT. It yields the protein CSVDETVANTGELFF.

The rearrangement links TRBV7-9 to TRBJ1-4; D is possibly TRBD1 (5 bases). Germline lookup yields CDR1 SEHNR and CDR2 FQNEAQ (reference sequence). The CDR3 totals 18 residues. Trimming stripped 5 bases from V and 5 bases from J, with 24 bases between. CDR3: CASSILPGRSFENEKLFF. The CDR3 DNA reads as TGTGCCAGCAGCATCCTCCCGGGACGGAGTTTTGAGAATGAAAAACTGTTTTTT.

This clonotype was found a few times. The chain has TRBV7-9 and TRBJ1-6, with D maybe TRBD1 (6 bases). The CDR3 is 16 amino acids. Looked up from germline, CDR1 is SEHNR and CDR2 is FQNEAQ (reference sequence). The V gene lost 5 bases and the J gene lost 8 bases, with 19 bases spanning the gap. As DNA, the CDR3 is TGTGCCAGCAGCCAAGGTTTGGGGGCCGGGGATTCACCCCTCCACTTT. Encoded protein: CASSQGLGAGDSPLHF.

In this sample, this clonotype turned up many times. The chain uses TRBV20-1 and TRBJ1-3, with D possibly being TRBD1 (6 bases). Germline CDR1 and CDR2: DFQATT and SNEGSKA (reference sequence). The ends were cut back, 3 bases at V and 0 bases at J, with 12 bases in the middle. This CDR3 is 15 amino acids long. The CDR3 reads CSAREDSLSGNTIYF. The DNA of the CDR3 is TGCAGTGCTAGGGAGGACAGCCTCTCTGGAAACACCATATATTTT.

V is TRBV28 and J is TRBJ2-2, with TRBD2 matching over 12 bases. Germline V CDR1 and CDR2: MDHEN, SYDVKM. After removal of 5 bases from V and 5 bases from J, the junction contained 3 bases not matched to a gene. This CDR3 has 15 amino acids. The CDR3 DNA reads TGTGCCAGCAGTATGCTAGCGGGAGGGACCGGGGAGCTGTTTTTT. Translating it yields CASSMLAGGTGELFF.

This clonotype occurred a few times. The gene calls are TRBV28 and TRBJ2-5; 9 nucleotides match TRBD1. The CDR3 is made up of 14 amino acids. Trimming removed 8 bases from V and 2 bases from J; junction bases left unmatched: 6. The germline V gene has CDR1 MDHEN and CDR2 SYDVKM. This chain's CDR3 is CASQDRGGQETQYF. The CDR3 DNA is TGTGCCAGCCAAGACAGGGGGGGACAAGAGACCCAGTACTTC. Supplemented by reference TRBV28 and TRBJ2-5, the full variable domain reads DVKVTQSSRYLVKRTGEKVFLECVQDMDHENMFWYRQDPGLGLRLIYFSYDVKMKEKGDIPEGYSVSREKKERFSLILESASTNQTSMYLCASQDRGGQETQYFGPGTRLLVL.

As for this clonotype: The junction does not match germline at one end; this may be a read error. The chain joins TRBV12-3 or TRBV12-4 to TRBJ1-5, with D hard to call. The CDR3 covers 14 residues. CDR3 nucleotide sequence: TGTGCCAGCAGTTTACAATTCAGCAATGAGCCCCAGCATTTT. This translates into CASSLQFSNEPQHF.